This T cell receptor (beta chain) was recovered during a study of blood T cell repertoires in COVID-19. Trimming pared 3 bases from V and 0 bases from J, leaving 12 bases between. Germline CDR1 is SGHVT and CDR2 is SQSDAQ. The length of the CDR3 is 15 residues. Assay: immunoSEQ multiplex PCR; the TCRdb copy retains only in-frame clones and omits some. The sample yields roughly 150,000 clones, over 75% seen once. J is TRBJ2-7 and V is TRBV7-4; D unresolved. The source is a man aged 18 to 30 with COVID-19, enrolled during active disease. Sequenced: peripheral blood. The CDR3 loop reads CASSFPRCGSYEQYF. CDR3 DNA sequence: TGTGCCAGCAGCTTTCCTCGCTGCGGCTCCTACGAGCAGTACTTC.